A single sample is the source of the 26 T cell receptor beta chains below, sequenced in a study of T cells in Graves' hyperthyroidism and ophthalmopathy. Regions amplified from RNA transcripts were the TCR beta CDR3 regions. Primed by the HTBI set, a first-round RT-PCR was run on the TCR CDR3. MiXCR was run by TCRdb on the multiplex PCR reads, yielding one entry per CDR3 protein. The data show approximately 400,000 distinct CDR3 sequences, with around 14% seen just once and around 30% held by the top ten. Sequencing used blood. The receptor source for this set is a woman aged 18-29 years with Graves' hyperthyroidism that later progressed to Graves' ophthalmopathy.

In its sample, this clonotype was seen a few times. This chain links TRBV6-1 with TRBJ1-1; a weak D match, TRBD1 (5 bases). Trimming shortened V by 6 bases and J by 5 bases, and 13 bases separated the two germline ends. The CDR3 is 13 amino acids. CDR1 is MNHNS and CDR2 is SASEGT in the germline V gene. The CDR3: CASSQEKGTEAFF. DNA of the CDR3: TGTGCCAGCAGCCAGGAAAAGGGGACTGAAGCTTTCTTT.

In this sample, this clonotype turned up many times. CDR3: CASSWDSSNTEAFF. DNA of the CDR3: TGTGCCAGCAGTTGGGACAGTTCGAACACTGAAGCTTTCTTT. The chain employs TRBV12-3 or TRBV12-4 and TRBJ1-1, with 7 bases matching TRBD1. The V segment lost 4 bases and the J segment 1 base; nucleotides outside the gene matches: 3. The CDR3 runs to 14 residues.

This clonotype appeared many times. J is TRBJ2-3 and V is TRBV11-3; 11 nucleotides match TRBD2. With 8 bases clipped from V and 3 bases from J, the junction kept 7 bases outside the gene matches. The germline V gene encodes CDR1 SGHNT and CDR2 YENEEA. The CDR3 spans 15 residues. CDR3 sequence (DNA): TGTGCCAGCGCCTCCGGGACTAGCGGTACAGATACGCAGTATTTT. Translating it yields CASASGTSGTDTQYF.

This clonotype was seen at least ten times. The chain recombines TRBV12-3 or TRBV12-4 with TRBJ2-4; D not certain. The CDR3 runs 14 residues. The V end lost 2 bases, the J end lost 6 bases, and 11 bases lay between the germline ends. For the CDR3, the DNA is TGTGCCAGCAGTTTATGGGGTGGTGGAAACATTCAGTACTTC. It codes for CASSLWGGGNIQYF.

The gene calls are TRBV19 and TRBJ1-5; 8 bases line up with TRBD1. This CDR3 region has 14 residues. After removal of 1 base from V and 11 bases from J, the junction contained 7 bases not matched to a gene. Germline V gene sequence: CDR1 LNHDA, CDR2 SQIVND (reference sequence). As DNA, the CDR3 is TGTGCCAGTAGTATAGGGCAGGGGGCAAGCTCCCAGCATTTT. As protein: CASSIGQGASSQHF.

This clonotype was found many times. V and J are TRBV2 and TRBJ2-7; perhaps TRBD2 as D (6 bases). Trimming removed 8 bases at V and 9 bases at J, with 17 bases between. Germline CDR1 and CDR2: SNHLY and FYNNEI. The CDR3 totals 12 residues. The CDR3 protein is CASAGRRAGQYF. CDR3 bases: TGTGCCAGCGCGGGACGGAGGGCCGGGCAGTACTTC.

In the case of this clonotype: A much more abundant neighbour one base away suggests this may be a read error. The J gene is TRBJ2-7, the V gene TRBV18; 10 nucleotides agree with TRBD1. Germline V lookup: CDR1 KGHSH, CDR2 LQKENI. The CDR3 is 14 amino acids. CDR3 amino acids: CASSPDRGGYGQYF. The CDR3 DNA reads TGTGCCAGCTCACCGGACAGGGGGGGCTACGGGCAGTACTTC.

The chain is built from TRBV4-1 and TRBJ2-7; D not certain. The length of the CDR3 is 13 residues. Germline V gene lookup returns CDR1 MGHRA and CDR2 YSYEKL. The V gene lost 3 bases and the J gene lost 0 bases, with 6 bases spanning the gap. The CDR3 loop reads CASSQRSSYEQYF. CDR3 bases: TGCGCCAGCAGCCAGCGCAGCTCCTACGAGCAGTACTTC.

As regards this clonotype: A much larger clone differs by one base, so this may be a read error. The chain couples TRBV20-1 to TRBJ1-5; D is undetermined. The CDR3 consists of 13 residues. Germline-derived CDR1 and CDR2 are DFQATT and SNEGSKA (reference sequence). Written as DNA, the CDR3 is TGCAGTGCTCAAGGGAGGAGCAATCAGCTCCAGCATTTT. It encodes CSAQGRSNQLQHF.

Ten or more counts support this clonotype. The gene calls are TRBV20-1 and TRBJ2-5; weak D call: TRBD1 (6 bases). From germline, CDR1 is DFQATT and CDR2 SNEGSKA (reference sequence). V lost 1 base to trimming and J lost 0 bases, with 15 bases between them. The CDR3 covers 16 residues. DNA of the CDR3: TGCAGTGCTAGAGTCTGGGCAGGGGTTAACCAAGAGACCCAGTACTTC. Translation: CSARVWAGVNQETQYF.

This clonotype was recorded at least ten times. The chain recombines TRBV27 with TRBJ2-1, with TRBD2 matching over 13 bases. The CDR3 sequence is 16 residues long. Germline CDR1 reads MNHEY; CDR2 reads SMNVEV (reference sequence). Unmatched junction bases numbered 7, after V lost 5 bases and J lost 6 bases. In DNA, the CDR3 is TGTGCCAGCAGTCCCACTAGCGGGAGGGCCGTCAATGAGCAGTTCTTC. Protein sequence: CASSPTSGRAVNEQFF.

The table lists this clonotype with a few counts. The chain employs TRBV4-3 and TRBJ1-1; D possibly corresponds to TRBD1 (5 bases). The CDR3 totals 16 residues. From germline, CDR1 is LGHNA and CDR2 YSLEER. Trimming took 0 bases from V and 0 from J, leaving 11 bases between them. CDR3 in amino acids: CASSQEPGTVNTEAFF. CDR3 nucleotide sequence: TGCGCCAGCAGCCAAGAACCCGGGACTGTGAACACTGAAGCTTTCTTT.

This clonotype came up many times. The genes are TRBV5-1 and TRBJ1-1; D is possibly TRBD1 (6 bases). Trimming removed 6 bases from V and 0 bases from J, with 12 bases in between. Germline CDR1 and CDR2: SGHRS and YFSETQ. This CDR3 has 14 residues. CDR3 nucleotide sequence: TGCGCCAGCAAAGTCGGGGGCCTGAACACTGAAGCTTTCTTT. It encodes CASKVGGLNTEAFF.

V is TRBV3-1 and J is TRBJ1-2, with TRBD1 as a possible D gene (6 bases). The germline V and J ends were trimmed by 3 bases and 7 bases, with 15 bases remaining between them. Germline lookup yields CDR1 LGHDT and CDR2 YNNKEL (reference sequence). The CDR3 is 14 amino acids. The CDR3 nucleotides read TGTGCCAGCAGCCAGGACCCAGGGGTAGGTGGCTACACCTTC. Translation gives CASSQDPGVGGYTF.

This clonotype was seen a handful of times. J is TRBJ2-5 and V is TRBV19; D is ambiguous. The CDR3 runs 11 residues. CDR1 LNHDA and CDR2 SQIVND come from the germline V gene (reference sequence). V was pared by 1 base and J by 4 bases, with 1 base between. In DNA form, the CDR3 reads TGTGCCAGTAGTATAGCAGAGACCCAGTACTTC. Translated, it gives CASSIAETQYF.

This clonotype appeared many times. The rearrangement joins TRBV5-1 to TRBJ2-3; 10 nucleotides agree with TRBD1. In germline, CDR1 is SGHRS, CDR2 YFSETQ. The V segment lost 3 bases and the J segment 6 bases; nucleotides outside the gene matches: 7. The CDR3 has 15 residues. Written as DNA, the CDR3 is TGCGCCAGCAGCTCTAGACAGGGGGCAAAGGATACGCAGTATTTT. This codes for CASSSRQGAKDTQYF. The complete variable domain, with remaining parts taken from reference TRBV5-1 and TRBJ2-3, reads KAGVTQTPRYLIKTRGQQVTLSCSPISGHRSVSWYQQTPGQGLQFLFEYFSETQRNKGNFPGRFSGRQFSNSRSEMNVSTLELGDSALYLCASSSRQGAKDTQYFGPGTRLTVL.

This clonotype was observed a few times. CDR3 nucleotide sequence: TGTGCCAGCAGCGTAAATCCGGGTTTGGAGGGCGAGCAGTACTTC. Translating it yields CASSVNPGLEGEQYF. The chain links TRBV9 to TRBJ2-7; tentatively, D is TRBD2 (6 bases). The CDR3 has 15 residues. Trimming pared 1 base from V and 6 bases from J, leaving 17 bases between. The germline CDR1 and CDR2 sequences are SGDLS and YYNGEE.

This clonotype was seen a few times. The chain is built from TRBV11-3 and TRBJ2-2, with TRBD1 matching 9 bases. Germline CDR1 SGHNT, CDR2 YENEEA. CDR3 length equals 17 residues. V lost 8 bases, J lost 2 bases, and 12 bases stayed unmatched. This CDR3 is CASSDKRGQGNTGELFF. The CDR3 DNA follows: TGTGCCAGCTCAGATAAAAGGGGACAGGGAAACACCGGGGAGCTGTTTTTT.

The chain employs TRBV11-2 and TRBJ2-1; D uncertain. The CDR3 has 12 amino acids. The germline V gene encodes CDR1 SGHAT and CDR2 FQNNGV. The V gene lost 4 bases and the J gene lost 9 bases, with 10 bases spanning the gap. The CDR3 DNA reads as TGTGCCAGCAGCTCCGTTTCGGGTGAGCAGTTCTTC. Encoded protein: CASSSVSGEQFF.

This clonotype was found a few times. The chain recombines TRBV15 with TRBJ1-1; 11 bases match TRBD1. CDR1 LNHNV and CDR2 YYDKDF come from the germline V gene (reference sequence). V lost 4 bases, J lost 11 bases, and 9 bases stayed unmatched. The CDR3 totals 14 residues. CDR3: CATSTWDRGTGAFF. The CDR3 DNA sequence: TGTGCCACCAGCACCTGGGACAGGGGGACTGGCGCTTTCTTT.

This clonotype was seen ten or more times. The rearrangement links TRBV20-1 to TRBJ2-5, with TRBD2 identical over 8 bases. Unmatched junction bases numbered 4, after V lost 3 bases and J lost 1 base. The V gene's germline CDR1 is DFQATT and CDR2 SNEGSKA (reference sequence). CDR3 length: 14 residues. In DNA form, the CDR3 reads TGCAGTGCTAGGGAGACTAGCGTCCAAGAGACCCAGTACTTC. Residues: CSARETSVQETQYF.

V is TRBV28 and J is TRBJ1-5; D ambiguous. Trimming stripped 5 bases from V and 4 bases from J, with 15 bases between. Germline assignment: CDR1 MDHEN and CDR2 SYDVKM. This CDR3 region has 15 residues. The CDR3 DNA follows: TGTGCCAGCAGTGTCCGGACGAGTACGAATCAGCCCCAGCATTTT. This codes for CASSVRTSTNQPQHF.

This clonotype showed up many times. The rearrangement uses TRBV5-1 and TRBJ2-1, with 8 bases identical to TRBD2. Germline loops: CDR1 SGHRS, CDR2 YFSETQ. J lost 4 bases, V lost 4 bases, and 22 bases had no gene match. This CDR3 region has 20 residues. The CDR3 reads CASSPRGHGLARIPYNEQFF. CDR3 coding DNA: TGCGCCAGCAGCCCGAGGGGTCACGGACTAGCCCGAATTCCTTACAATGAGCAGTTCTTC.

In its sample, this clonotype was seen many times. The CDR3 nucleotides are TGTGCCAGCACCGGGGACCCTACGGGAGAGCAGTACTTC. It encodes CASTGDPTGEQYF. The chain couples TRBV2 to TRBJ2-7, with D perhaps being TRBD1 or TRBD2 (5 bases each). The V end lost 7 bases, the J end lost 7 bases, and 17 bases lay between the germline ends. From germline, CDR1 is SNHLY and CDR2 FYNNEI. The CDR3 covers 13 residues.

This clonotype showed up just a few times. This chain uses TRBV20-1 with TRBJ1-1, with 7 bases lining up with TRBD1. CDR1 DFQATT and CDR2 SNEGSKA come from the germline V gene (reference sequence). This CDR3 is 12 amino acids long. V was pared by 4 bases and J by 5 bases, with 4 bases of the junction left unmatched. CDR3 in DNA: TGCAGTGCTAAGACAGGGAGAACTGAAGCTTTCTTT. Translation gives CSAKTGRTEAFF.

This clonotype occurred many times. The rearrangement links TRBV28 to TRBJ1-1, with a possible D match to TRBD1 (6 bases). The V gene lost 5 bases and the J gene lost 1 base, with 17 bases spanning the gap. Germline loops: CDR1 MDHEN, CDR2 SYDVKM. This CDR3 comprises 16 residues. CDR3 sequence reads: CASSKTFRGGNTEAFF. In DNA form, the CDR3 reads TGTGCCAGCAGTAAAACCTTCAGGGGTGGGAACACTGAAGCTTTCTTT.